This T cell receptor (beta chain) was recovered during a study of beta chain features in type 1 diabetes. Whole-study results and caveats: The naive, central memory and Treg TCRB repertoires of patients appeared to be more similar to one another than those of healthy donors. For Type 1 diabetes patients, all four CD4+ subsets carried TCRB CDR3s that were moderately but significantly shorter. A potential PCR bias toward shorter templates would be equal in patient and control samples.

Comments on this clone: Its matching antigen is unknown.

Expressed TCRB transcripts were sequenced, since all the RNA that had been isolated was reverse transcribed. Assay: immunoSEQ multiplex PCR; the TCRdb copy retains only in-frame clones and omits some. Of 280,000 or so clones detected, 15% appear once; the ten largest clones hold 0.015% to 0.019%. The CDR3 sequence is 16 residues long. Germline V CDR1 and CDR2: LNHNV, YYDKDF (reference sequence). Trimming took 1 base from V and 1 from J, leaving 13 bases between them. Around 0.12 L of blood, on average, came from one heparinised draw per donor. The sequencing input was naive CD4+ T cells from blood. The sequence came from a man aged 18 to 30 with type 1 diabetes. The rearrangement uses TRBV15 and TRBJ1-1; no firm D call. The CDR3 here is CATSRAGDLWNTEAFF. In DNA form, the CDR3 reads TGTGCCACCAGCAGAGCGGGAGACCTATGGAACACTGAAGCTTTCTTT.